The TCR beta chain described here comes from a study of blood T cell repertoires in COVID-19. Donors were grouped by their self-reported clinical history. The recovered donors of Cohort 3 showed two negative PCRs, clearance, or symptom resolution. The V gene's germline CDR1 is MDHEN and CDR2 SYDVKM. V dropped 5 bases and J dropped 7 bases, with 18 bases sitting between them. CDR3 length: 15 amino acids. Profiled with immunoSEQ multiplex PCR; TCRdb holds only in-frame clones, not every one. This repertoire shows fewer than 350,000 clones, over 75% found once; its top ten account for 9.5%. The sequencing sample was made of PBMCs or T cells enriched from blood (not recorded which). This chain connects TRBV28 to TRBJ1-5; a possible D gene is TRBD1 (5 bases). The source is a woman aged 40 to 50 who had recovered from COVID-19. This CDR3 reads CASSGGTVLWQPQHF. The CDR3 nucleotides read TGTGCCAGCAGTGGCGGGACCGTCCTATGGCAGCCCCAGCATTTT.